One and the same sample provided the 5 T cell receptor beta chains below, sequenced in a study of OX40 agonist ivuxolimab in advanced cancers. Repertoires were generated with immunoSEQ multiplex PCR, while TCRdb's copy carries only in-frame clones and drops some. The sample records approximately 90,000 clones, 89% being singletons. The specimen comprised CD4+ or CD8+ T cells sorted from blood, sampled in a trial of the OX40 agonist ivuxolimab. These receptors originate from an adult with an advanced solid tumor such as melanoma, head and neck, liver or kidney cancer.

The genes are TRBV4-3 and TRBJ2-6, with a weak D call TRBD1 (7 bases). Trimming shortened V by 0 bases and J by 4 bases, and 25 bases separated the two germline ends. Germline CDR1 and CDR2: LGHNA and YSLEER. This CDR3 spans 21 amino acids. CDR3 bases: TGCGCCAGCAGCCAAGATAGCCCCGTACTCCCGACAGGGAGGGGGGCCAACGTCCTGACTTTC. Protein sequence: CASSQDSPVLPTGRGANVLTF.

The CDR3 sequence: CASSAGGDGYTF. CDR3 DNA sequence: TGTGCCAGCAGCGCAGGGGGCGACGGCTACACCTTC. The chain is built from TRBV9 and TRBJ1-2; the match to TRBD1 covers 8 bases. J gave up 8 bases and V 3 bases, and 3 bases lay outside the gene matches. CDR1 is SGDLS, CDR2 YYNGEE, per germline. The CDR3 runs to 12 residues.

This clone is a singleton in its sample. The chain is built from TRBV5-5 and TRBJ2-7, with a weak D call TRBD1 (6 bases). CDR3 length equals 16 residues. Germline V lookup: CDR1 SGHKS, CDR2 YYEKEE (reference sequence). Trimming took 0 bases from V and 1 from J, leaving 14 bases between them. CDR3 amino acids: CASSLELRTASYEQYF. CDR3 coding DNA: TGTGCCAGCAGCTTGGAACTGAGGACAGCTTCCTACGAGCAGTACTTC.

This rearrangement joins TRBV28 to TRBJ1-1; D might be TRBD1 (5 bases). The CDR3 has 19 residues. In germline, CDR1 is MDHEN, CDR2 SYDVKM. V lost 2 bases to trimming and J lost 0 bases, with 22 bases between them. This chain's CDR3 is CASSLGRAGQLDLNTEAFF. The CDR3 DNA follows: TGTGCCAGCAGTTTAGGCAGGGCAGGTCAATTGGATTTGAACACTGAAGCTTTCTTT. Based on the CDR3 plus reference TRBV28 and TRBJ1-1, the full variable domain is DVKVTQSSRYLVKRTGEKVFLECVQDMDHENMFWYRQDPGLGLRLIYFSYDVKMKEKGDIPEGYSVSREKKERFSLILESASTNQTSMYLCASSLGRAGQLDLNTEAFFGQGTRLTVV.

This chain connects TRBV6-5 to TRBJ2-1; D is perhaps TRBD1 or TRBD2 (5 bases each). Trimming removed 6 bases at V and 2 bases at J, with 14 bases between. This CDR3 has 15 residues. CDR1 is MNHEY and CDR2 is SVGAGI in the germline V gene. CDR3 in amino acids: CASSRGASPYNEQFF. The CDR3, as DNA: TGTGCCAGCAGCCGAGGGGCTAGCCCCTACAATGAGCAGTTCTTC.